This T cell receptor (beta chain) was sequenced during a study of blood T cell repertoires in COVID-19. The table came from immunoSEQ multiplex PCR; TCRdb's copy has only in-frame clones and leaves some out. The sample has some 110,000 clones; roughly 80% are singletons. The TCR comes from a woman over 75 with acute or convalescent COVID-19. Sequenced material: peripheral blood.

CDR3 in amino acids: CASSARDRGIGTIYF. DNA for the CDR3: TGTGCCAGCAGCGCCCGGGACAGGGGTATTGGGACCATATATTTT. The chain couples TRBV21-1 to TRBJ1-3; TRBD1 is the table's D call and was not checked against the DNA. TRBV21-1 is an annotated pseudogene. The CDR3 sequence is 15 residues long.